The rows below give T cell receptor beta chains drawn from one sample of a study of vaccination and CD4 T cells after COVID-19. Via MiXCR, TCRdb re-called the PCR reads, giving one row per CDR3 protein. The data hold around 20,000 distinct CDR3 sequences, with about three fifths observed a single time. No antigen is known for these receptors. Sequencing used CD4+ T cells from blood, cultured in vitro, obtained before SARS-CoV-2 vaccination. All receptors come from a human donor who had recovered from COVID-19. CDR3s leave out the opening cysteine and the closing phenylalanine or tryptophan.

TRBV7-9	TRBJ2-2	ASTNPGVIDTGELF
TRBV5-8	TRBJ2-3	ASSRFPGTHTQY
TRBV19	TRBJ2-3	ASSPVVSTDTQY
TRBV30	TRBJ2-7	AWGTGRYEQY
TRBV4-3	TRBJ2-7	ASSQEKGYPYEQY
TRBV20-1	TRBJ2-7	SARDQAGGAYEQY
TRBV10-3	TRBJ1-2	AISEQDNYGYT
TRBV6-5	TRBJ2-7	ASSYRDRDAYEQY
TRBV6-2/TRBV6-3	TRBJ1-1	ASRGTGSTEAF
TRBV20-1	TRBJ2-1	SARSGDTYNEQF
TRBV7-9	TRBJ1-1	ASSFGNTEAF
TRBV20-1	TRBJ2-5	SARPPGKETQY
TRBV6-5	TRBJ1-5	ASSSYDNQPQH
TRBV20-1	TRBJ2-5	SARDRGTETQY
TRBV30	TRBJ2-5	AWSRETQY
TRBV2	TRBJ2-1	ASRPGLASSYNEQF
TRBV10-1	TRBJ2-7	ASSVTQAGEQY
TRBV7-9	TRBJ2-7	ASSGRDRAVINEQY
TRBV7-2	TRBJ2-1	ASSPSGRTYNEQF
TRBV20-1	TRBJ2-7	SARDPRGDYEQY
TRBV28	TRBJ1-1	ASTWTPRNTEAF
TRBV20-1	TRBJ1-4	SARDPTNEKLF
TRBV7-3	TRBJ2-3	ASSLRGAPTDTQY
TRBV24-1	TRBJ2-1	ATSDPGTTTGHEQF
TRBV2	TRBJ2-3	ASGNGLAGTDTQY
TRBV20-1	TRBJ2-7	SAGLDSYEQY
TRBV7-3	TRBJ2-1	ASSLTSDDNEQF
TRBV20-1	TRBJ1-5	SARAGASNQPQH
TRBV6-1	TRBJ2-1	ASRPLGRNEQF
TRBV28	TRBJ2-7	ASSLHGRAYEQY